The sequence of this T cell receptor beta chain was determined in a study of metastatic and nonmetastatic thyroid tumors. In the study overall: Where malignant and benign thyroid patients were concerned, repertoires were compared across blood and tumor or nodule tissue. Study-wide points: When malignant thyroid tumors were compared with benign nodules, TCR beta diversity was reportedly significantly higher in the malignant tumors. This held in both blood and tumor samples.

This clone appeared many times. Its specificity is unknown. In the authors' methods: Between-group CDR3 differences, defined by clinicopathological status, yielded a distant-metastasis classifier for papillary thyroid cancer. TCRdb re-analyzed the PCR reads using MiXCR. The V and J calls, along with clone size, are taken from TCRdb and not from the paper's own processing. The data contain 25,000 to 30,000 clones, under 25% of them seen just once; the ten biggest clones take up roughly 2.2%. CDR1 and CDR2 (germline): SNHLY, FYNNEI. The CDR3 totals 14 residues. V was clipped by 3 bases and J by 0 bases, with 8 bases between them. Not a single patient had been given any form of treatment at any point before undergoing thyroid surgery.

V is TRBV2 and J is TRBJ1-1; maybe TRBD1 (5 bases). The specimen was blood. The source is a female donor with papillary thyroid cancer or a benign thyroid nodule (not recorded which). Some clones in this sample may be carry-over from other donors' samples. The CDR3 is CASSDGGMNTEAFF. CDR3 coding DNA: TGTGCCAGCAGTGATGGGGGAATGAACACTGAAGCTTTCTTT. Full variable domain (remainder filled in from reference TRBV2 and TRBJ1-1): EPEVTQTPSHQVTQMGQEVILRCVPISNHLYFYWYRQILGQKVEFLVSFYNNEISEKSEIFDDQFSVERPDGSNFTLKIRSTKLEDSAMYFCASSDGGMNTEAFFGQGTRLTVV.